The rows below give T cell receptor beta chains drawn from one sample of a study of vaccination effects on CD4 cells after COVID-19. TCRdb's copy holds only in-frame clones and misses some; the assay was immunoSEQ multiplex PCR. The table records over 25,000 clones, roughly 73% of them present only once. Their antigen targets remain unknown. The source was CD4+ T cells from PBMCs cultured with HCoV-NL63 spike peptides, collected before COVID-19 vaccination. Receptors were obtained from a human donor who received a COVID-19 vaccine. Both conserved end residues are part of each CDR3. Each record gives: V gene, J gene, D gene, clone size, CDR3 DNA, CDR3 protein. The D gene is left open where the match is weak. Clone size, where shown, is once, few, many, or a class for clones that have expanded.

TRBV5-4,TRBJ2-5,TRBD1,few,TGTGCCAGCAGCTTGGGGGACAGGGGAACACAAGAGACCCAGTACTTC,CASSLGDRGTQETQYF
TRBV10-3,TRBJ1-1,TRBD1,NA,TGTGCCATCAGTGAGTCGGCTAGGGGGCCCGTTGGTACTGAAGCTTTCTTT,CAISESARGPVGTEAFF
TRBV14,TRBJ1-3,NA,few,TGTGCCAGCAGCCCCCTGGGACCTGGAAACACCATATATTTT,CASSPLGPGNTIYF
TRBV7-3,TRBJ1-6,NA,NA,TGTGCCAGCAGCTTTCAAGAGGGGTCACCCCTCCACTTT,CASSFQEGSPLHF
TRBV5-1,TRBJ2-3,NA,NA,TGCGCCAGCAGCTTCTCGGCTTTGGATACGCAGTATTTT,CASSFSALDTQYF
TRBV28,TRBJ2-1,TRBD2,NA,TGTGCCAGCAGTTTCTTACTAGCGGGTAACAATGAGCAGTTCTTC,CASSFLLAGNNEQFF
TRBV28,TRBJ1-2,NA,NA,TGTGCCAGCACCAAACGCGGTACAGATGGCTACACCTTC,CASTKRGTDGYTF
TRBV4-3,TRBJ1-3,TRBD1,NA,TGCGCCAGCAGCCAACAGGGGACAGGGGGTAGGAACACCATATATTTT,CASSQQGTGGRNTIYF
TRBV28,TRBJ1-3,NA,NA,TGTGCCAGCAGTTTGGGGCGGGGGGCACTACTTGGAAACACCATATATTTT,CASSLGRGALLGNTIYF
TRBV5-6,TRBJ1-4,NA,once,TGTGCCAGCAGCGGGAGGGGAGGGGAAAAACTGTTTTTT,CASSGRGGEKLFF
TRBV18,TRBJ2-3,TRBD2,once,TGTGCCAGCTCACCACCGGCTAGCGGGGGCCGCGGCACAGATACGCAGTATTTT,CASSPPASGGRGTDTQYF
TRBV5-1,TRBJ1-3,NA,NA,TGCGCCAGCAGCTTGGCCCTGGGATCTGGAAACACCATATATTTT,CASSLALGSGNTIYF
TRBV3-1/TRBV3-2,TRBJ2-7,NA,NA,TGTGCCAGCCTAAACTACGAGCAGTACTTC,CASLNYEQYF
TRBV30,TRBJ2-1,NA,NA,TGTGCCTGGAAGTTGGGATTTTGGAATGAGCAGTTCTTC,CAWKLGFWNEQFF
TRBV4-1,TRBJ2-7,NA,NA,TGCGCCAGCAGCCAAGAGGAGGGGGTAAGGAGCTACGAGCAGTACTTC,CASSQEEGVRSYEQYF
TRBV29-1,TRBJ2-1,NA,large,TGCAGCGTTGAAGGTCTGGCGACAAACAATGAGCAGTTCTTC,CSVEGLATNNEQFF
TRBV30,TRBJ2-2,TRBD1,NA,TGTGCCTGGAGGGACAGGGCCAGCACCGGGGAGCTGTTTTTT,CAWRDRASTGELFF
TRBV19,TRBJ2-1,TRBD2,NA,TGTGCCAGTAGTCCTCAACAGACTAGCGGACTTAACCCGTTCTTC,CASSPQQTSGLNPFF
TRBV9,TRBJ1-6,TRBD1,few,TGTGCCAGCAGCCTGGACAGGGGGCTTTCACCCCTCCACTTT,CASSLDRGLSPLHF
TRBV28,TRBJ2-2,NA,NA,TGTGCCAGCAGTCCGCAGCAGACCGGGGAGCTGTTTTTT,CASSPQQTGELFF
TRBV5-1,TRBJ2-2,TRBD2,NA,TGCGCCAGCAGCTGGGCGGGGGAGGTACGCACCGGGGAGCTGTTTTTT,CASSWAGEVRTGELFF
TRBV11-2,TRBJ2-1,TRBD2,NA,TGTGCCACGGGACTAGGAGGATCCTACAATGAGCAGTTCTTC,CATGLGGSYNEQFF
TRBV3-1/TRBV3-2,TRBJ2-5,NA,NA,TGTGCCAGCAGCCAAACGTGGGATAGCGTAGAGACCCAGTACTTC,CASSQTWDSVETQYF
TRBV30,TRBJ2-1,NA,NA,TGTGCCTGGACACCAATCAGCTCCTACAATGAGCAGTTCTTC,CAWTPISSYNEQFF
TRBV7-2,TRBJ2-1,TRBD1,NA,TGTGCCAGCAGCCAACCTTGGACAGGGGACAATGAGCAGTTCTTC,CASSQPWTGDNEQFF
TRBV2,TRBJ1-6,NA,NA,TGTGCCAGCAAGGGGGACGGGCAGTATAATTCACCCCTCCACTTT,CASKGDGQYNSPLHF
TRBV5-1,TRBJ1-6,NA,NA,TGCGCCAGCAAGGTTGAGGCCTTATATAATTCACCCCTCCACTTT,CASKVEALYNSPLHF
TRBV4-1,TRBJ2-5,NA,once,TGCGCCAGCAGCCAAGATCGGATGGGTTATAGGGAGACCCAGTACTTC,CASSQDRMGYRETQYF
TRBV4-2,TRBJ1-5,NA,NA,TGTGCCAGCAGCCAAGATTTCACAGGTGGCCAGCCCCAGCATTTT,CASSQDFTGGQPQHF
TRBV7-2,TRBJ2-3,TRBD1,NA,TGTGCCAGCAGCTTACAACACCGGGACAGGGGTACAGATACGCAGTATTTT,CASSLQHRDRGTDTQYF
TRBV28,TRBJ1-2,NA,NA,TGTGCCAGCAGTCGAATCCCCCTCGGACAGTCCAATGGCTACACCTTC,CASSRIPLGQSNGYTF
TRBV5-1,TRBJ1-1,NA,NA,TGCGCCAGCAGCTCGCTAAATTCACGGGCTGAAGCTTTCTTT,CASSSLNSRAEAFF
TRBV30,TRBJ2-7,TRBD2,few,TGTGCCTGGTCTCTAGCGGGGAACTCCTACGAGCAGTACTTC,CAWSLAGNSYEQYF
TRBV7-2,TRBJ2-3,TRBD1,NA,TGTGCCAGCAGCTCCCATAAATCGTCGGGACAGGGGACAGATACGCAGTATTTT,CASSSHKSSGQGTDTQYF
TRBV4-1,TRBJ1-2,NA,NA,TGCGCCAGCAGCCAAGATAGTTCTGGGATAGGTGGCTACACCTTC,CASSQDSSGIGGYTF
TRBV4-1,TRBJ2-3,TRBD2,NA,TGCGCCAGCAGCCAAGGGAAAGCGGGAGGGGGAGGAGATACGCAGTATTTT,CASSQGKAGGGGDTQYF
TRBV30,TRBJ1-2,NA,NA,TGTGCCTGGAGTGTACTAAGTGGGTTAGCTAACTATGGCTACACCTTC,CAWSVLSGLANYGYTF
TRBV5-4,TRBJ1-2,NA,few,TGTGCCAGCAGCTTGCAGGGAAGGGCCCCTGGCTACACCTTC,CASSLQGRAPGYTF
TRBV6-5,TRBJ1-6,NA,few,TGTGCCAGCAGTCCACGGGTCTCCTCACCCCTCCACTTT,CASSPRVSSPLHF
TRBV29-1,TRBJ1-5,TRBD1,few,TGCAGCGTTGGACAGGGGCTCAGACAGCCCCAGCATTTT,CSVGQGLRQPQHF
TRBV3-1/TRBV3-2,TRBJ2-7,NA,NA,TGTGCCAGCAGCCAGAGCGCTGAGCAGTACTTC,CASSQSAEQYF
TRBV7-9,TRBJ2-3,TRBD2,NA,TGTGCCAGCAGCTTGAATCTAGCGGGAGTGGGAGATACGCAGTATTTT,CASSLNLAGVGDTQYF
TRBV2,TRBJ1-5,NA,NA,TGTGCCAGCAGTGAAACACGGGTGGATCGGCCCCAGCATTTT,CASSETRVDRPQHF
TRBV4-3,TRBJ1-1,NA,NA,TGCGCCAGCAGCCAAGAGTTCATGCGTGAACAGGCTGAAGCTTTCTTT,CASSQEFMREQAEAFF
TRBV11-3,TRBJ2-3,NA,NA,TGTGCCAGCAGCTTGGGGGGCGGGACGTACGGCACAGATACGCAGTATTTT,CASSLGGGTYGTDTQYF
TRBV5-1,TRBJ2-3,TRBD1,NA,TGCGCCAGCAGCTTGGCGGGACAGGGGAGCACAGATACGCAGTATTTT,CASSLAGQGSTDTQYF
TRBV25-1,TRBJ2-1,NA,many,TGTGCCAGCAGTGACCAGGTGGTAGCCTACAATGAGCAGTTCTTC,CASSDQVVAYNEQFF
TRBV20-1,TRBJ2-1,NA,NA,TGCAGTGCTAGCCGGAGGGAGCAGTTCTTC,CSASRREQFF